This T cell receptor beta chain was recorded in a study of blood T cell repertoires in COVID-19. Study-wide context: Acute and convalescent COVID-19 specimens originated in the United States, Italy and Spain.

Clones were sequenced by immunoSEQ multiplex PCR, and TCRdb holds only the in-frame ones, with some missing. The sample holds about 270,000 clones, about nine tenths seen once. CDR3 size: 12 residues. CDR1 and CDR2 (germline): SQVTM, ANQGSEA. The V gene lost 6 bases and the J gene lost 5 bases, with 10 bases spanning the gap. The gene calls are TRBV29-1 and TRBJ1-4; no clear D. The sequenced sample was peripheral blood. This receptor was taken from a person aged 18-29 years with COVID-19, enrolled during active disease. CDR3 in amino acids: CSVRRGNEKLFF. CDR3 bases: TGCAGCGTCCGTAGAGGGAATGAAAAACTGTTTTTT.